The rows below give T cell receptor beta chains drawn from one sample of a study of shared clonotypes between healthy human individuals. Using immunoSEQ multiplex PCR, the repertoire was profiled, and TCRdb retains in-frame clones only, with some absent. The table shows roughly 760,000 clones, with around 67% occurring only once. The sequenced material came from memory CD4+ T cells sorted from blood. Every receptor here comes from a woman aged 30 to 39 in good health. Each CDR3 is given with its conserved first and last residue. A D gene is named only where the DNA matches it firmly. Size is stated for part of the rows, as once, few or many counts, or as a class when the clone is expanded.

>.|TRBJ2-5|.|TRBV28
CASMGRIGRDQIAPQETQYF
TGTGCCAGCATGGGTAGGATAGGACGTGACCAAATTGCTCCACAAGAGACCCAGTACTTC
>.|TRBJ2-7|.|TRBV7-6
CASRPAGTSAYEQYF
TGTGCCAGCCGACCCGCCGGGACTTCAGCCTACGAGCAGTACTTC
>TRBD1|TRBJ1-2|.|TRBV7-9
CASSFSTGEGDGYTF
TGTGCCAGCAGCTTCTCGACAGGGGAGGGGGATGGCTACACCTTC
>.|TRBJ2-6|.|TRBV19
CASSIFRYSGANVLTF
TGTGCCAGTAGTATTTTTAGGTACTCTGGGGCCAACGTCCTGACTTTC
>.|TRBJ2-7|.|TRBV6-5
CASTQGAEQYF
TGTGCCAGCACCCAGGGTGCCGAGCAGTACTTC
>.|TRBJ1-5|few|TRBV6-4
CASSDGENQPQHF
TGTGCCAGCAGTGACGGGGAGAATCAGCCCCAGCATTTT
>TRBD1|TRBJ1-3|.|TRBV5-1
CASSVDRLTGNTIYF
TGCGCCAGCAGCGTGGACAGGTTAACTGGAAACACCATATATTTT
>.|TRBJ2-7|.|TRBV11-2
CASSLEVGYYEQYF
TGTGCCAGCAGCTTAGAAGTCGGATACTACGAGCAGTACTTC
>TRBD2|TRBJ2-5|few|TRBV5-1
CASSRTSGSSGETQYF
TGCGCCAGCAGCAGGACTAGCGGGAGTTCGGGAGAGACCCAGTACTTC
>.|TRBJ1-5|.|TRBV7-2
CASSLEAVSSNQPQHF
TGTGCCAGCAGCTTAGAGGCCGTGAGTAGCAATCAGCCCCAGCATTTT
>TRBD1|TRBJ1-4|few|TRBV6-1
CASEEGQWLGKLFF
TGTGCCAGCGAGGAGGGACAGTGGCTTGGAAAACTGTTTTTT
>.|TRBJ1-5|.|TRBV19
CASSGQSNQPQHF
TGTGCCAGTAGTGGACAAAGCAATCAGCCCCAGCATTTT
>TRBD1|TRBJ2-7|.|TRBV2
CANKKGQGYEQYF
TGTGCCAACAAGAAGGGACAGGGGTACGAGCAGTACTTC
>.|TRBJ1-2|.|TRBV28
CASRPWPRKGGYTF
TGTGCCAGCAGACCGTGGCCCCGCAAGGGGGGCTACACCTTC
>.|TRBJ1-3|few|TRBV19
CASSSQGAGNTIYF
TGTGCCAGTAGTTCCCAGGGTGCTGGAAACACCATATATTTT
>.|TRBJ1-5|.|TRBV5-5
CASSEGTLNQPQHF
TGTGCCAGCAGCGAGGGTACCCTCAATCAGCCCCAGCATTTT
>TRBD1|TRBJ1-1|few|TRBV4-1
CASRQGRYTEAFF
TGCGCCAGCAGACAGGGGAGGTACACTGAAGCTTTCTTT
>.|TRBJ1-5|few|TRBV2
CASSEALGGFGQPQHF
TGTGCCAGCAGTGAAGCGCTCGGAGGATTCGGTCAGCCCCAGCATTTT
>.|TRBJ2-1|.|TRBV7-9
CASTWAQPNEQFF
TGTGCCAGCACCTGGGCTCAACCCAATGAGCAGTTCTTC
>.|TRBJ2-5|.|TRBV19
CASSSVLQETQYF
TGTGCCAGTAGTTCCGTTCTACAAGAGACCCAGTACTTC
>.|TRBJ1-2|.|TRBV6-5
CASSQGDGSYGYTF
TGTGCCAGCAGCCAGGGCGACGGGTCCTATGGCTACACCTTC
>.|TRBJ1-1|.|TRBV7-2
CASSLLQGGHTEAFF
TGTGCCAGCAGCTTACTCCAGGGTGGTCACACTGAAGCTTTCTTT
>TRBD1|TRBJ1-1|.|TRBV27
CASSARQGWKAFF
TGTGCCAGCAGTGCAAGACAGGGATGGAAAGCTTTCTTT
>.|TRBJ1-1|.|TRBV4-1
CASSPSRGGSGNTEAFF
TGCGCCAGCAGCCCTAGTCGAGGAGGGTCAGGGAACACTGAAGCTTTCTTT
>.|TRBJ1-1|few|TRBV5-6
CASSLSIFEGGTEAFF
TGTGCCAGCAGCTTGTCTATCTTCGAGGGAGGGACTGAAGCTTTCTTT
>.|TRBJ2-6|.|TRBV9
CASSVTVSGANVLTF
TGTGCCAGCAGCGTAACAGTTTCTGGGGCCAACGTCCTGACTTTC
>.|TRBJ2-1|few|TRBV7-5
CVRSCQIRLAVSYNEQFF
TGTGTCAGAAGCTGCCAAATACGACTAGCGGTGTCCTACAATGAGCAGTTCTTC
>.|TRBJ2-6|.|TRBV12-1
CASSFERTANSGANVLTF
TGTGCCAGCAGCTTTGAAAGGACAGCGAATTCTGGGGCCAACGTCCTGACTTTC
>.|TRBJ2-4|many|TRBV29-1
CSVEGTQNIQYF
TGCAGCGTTGAAGGGACACAAAACATTCAGTACTTC
>.|TRBJ2-5|.|TRBV2
CASNLGLHQETQYF
TGTGCCAGCAACCTGGGACTGCACCAAGAGACCCAGTACTTC
>.|TRBJ2-1|.|TRBV6-5
CASSYSGSSYNEQFF
TGTGCCAGCAGTTACTCCGGCAGCTCCTACAATGAGCAGTTCTTC
>.|TRBJ2-1|.|TRBV19
CASSPWAAYNEQFF
TGTGCCAGTAGCCCTTGGGCAGCATACAATGAGCAGTTCTTC
>TRBD2|TRBJ2-5|.|TRBV19
CASSINGLAVQETQYF
TGTGCCAGTAGTATCAACGGACTAGCGGTCCAAGAGACCCAGTACTTC
>TRBD2|TRBJ2-1|.|TRBV6-1
CASSEAAGRNNEQFF
TGTGCCAGCAGTGAAGCAGCGGGGAGAAACAATGAGCAGTTCTTC
>TRBD1|TRBJ2-7|.|TRBV5-1
CASSSGQGELSYEQYF
TGCGCCAGCAGCTCAGGACAGGGCGAACTCTCCTACGAGCAGTACTTC
>.|TRBJ1-1|.|TRBV27
CASSLFTATEAFF
TGTGCCAGCAGTTTATTTACAGCTACTGAAGCTTTCTTT
>TRBD1|TRBJ2-7|.|TRBV19
CASSTGTGGYEQYF
TGTGCCAGTAGTACCGGGACAGGGGGCTACGAGCAGTACTTC
>.|TRBJ2-3|.|TRBV6-5
CASKQLASTDTQYF
TGTGCCAGCAAACAACTAGCATCGACAGATACGCAGTATTTT
>TRBD1|TRBJ1-2|.|TRBV30
CAWARTGAVNYGYTF
TGTGCCTGGGCCAGGACAGGGGCTGTTAACTATGGCTACACCTTC
>.|TRBJ2-5|few|TRBV11-3
CASSRESLAETQYF
TGTGCCAGCAGTAGAGAGAGCCTCGCGGAGACCCAGTACTTC
>.|TRBJ1-1|once|TRBV28
CASSLLLGGDTEAFF
TGTGCCAGCAGTTTATTACTCGGGGGGGACACTGAAGCTTTCTTT